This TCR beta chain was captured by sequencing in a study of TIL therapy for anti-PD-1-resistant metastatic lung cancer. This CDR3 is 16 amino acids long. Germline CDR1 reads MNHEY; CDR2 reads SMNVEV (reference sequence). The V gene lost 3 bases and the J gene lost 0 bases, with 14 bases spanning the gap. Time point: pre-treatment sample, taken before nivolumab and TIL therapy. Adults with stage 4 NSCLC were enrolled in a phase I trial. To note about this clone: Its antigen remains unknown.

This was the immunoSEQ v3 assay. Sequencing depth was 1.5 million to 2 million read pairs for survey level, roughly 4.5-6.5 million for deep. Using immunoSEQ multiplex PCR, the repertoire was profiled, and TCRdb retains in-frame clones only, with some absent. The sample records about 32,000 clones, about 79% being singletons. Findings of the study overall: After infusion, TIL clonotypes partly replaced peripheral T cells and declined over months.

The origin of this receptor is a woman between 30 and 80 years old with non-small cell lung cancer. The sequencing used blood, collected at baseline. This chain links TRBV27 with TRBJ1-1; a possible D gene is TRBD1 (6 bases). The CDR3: CASSLTHRDMNTEAFF. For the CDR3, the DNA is TGTGCCAGCAGTTTGACACACAGGGATATGAACACTGAAGCTTTCTTT.